This T cell receptor (beta chain) was recovered during a study of shared clonotypes between healthy human individuals (dated by TCRdb to 2020 to 2022). For the study in its entirety: Two women and three men aged 18 to 49 years were included in the cohort. To estimate repertoire size and how much clonotype sharing occurs between individuals, the study deeply sequenced the blood TCR repertoires of several healthy adults. To increase sequencing depth and limit assay-specific biases, TCR repertoire library preparation and sequencing were carried out by different laboratories using diverse techniques. Each donor's leukapheresis produced roughly between roughly 0.85 and 10 billion PBMCs. For each donor, CD4 naive and CD4 memory were each run on three plates, CD8 naive on two plates, and CD8 memory on one plate.

Using the deep immunoSEQ assay, TCR CDR3 regions were amplified from genomic DNA by multiplex PCR. Extracted genomic DNA from each cell subset was distributed evenly across all wells of several immunoSEQ 96-well plates, and each plate was treated as a replicate. Each replicate PCR for sorted subsets received about 0.2 ug genomic DNA, equal to some 32,000 T cell genomes. The purified libraries were quantified using a Qubit 3.0 fluorometer, sized with a Bioanalyzer 2100, and then quantified again using the KAPA Library Quantification kit. Every immunoSEQ 96-well plate was sequenced on a separate single-read 150-cycle Illumina NextSeq 550 flow cell. From the authors' description of their analysis: Because the immunoSEQ output included only junctional sequences and no quality scores, the filtering could not be the same as the filtering used for full-length reads. To assign V/J genes and CDR3, sequences were annotated using PyIR, a Python wrapper for IgBLAST v1.9, with IMGT germline references. Reads with weak V/J assignments (E-value above 1e-6), missing CDR3, stop codons, out-of-frame junctions, or ambiguous translated residues were removed. V3J clonotypes were defined by identical inferred V gene, J gene, and CDR3 amino acid sequence. Percentage overlap between repertoires was calculated by dividing the number of shared unique clonotypes by the size of the smaller repertoire. Three approaches were used to assess repertoire richness: RTK rarefaction, the Chao1 estimator, and Recon v2.1 estimates of unobserved clonotypes. Generation probabilities for all TCRbeta clonotypes obtained by the gDNA method from a handful of donors were computed using OLGA. TCRdb's version of the immuneACCESS table is confined to in-frame rearrangements and falls short of the full clone set. An unresolved V gene accounts for under half of the shortfall where checked; the remainder is of unknown origin. For V, J and clone size, that table is used; D and trimming come from the DNA. The sample records under 750,000 clones, over 55% of which are singletons. Around 1.7% of the sample is taken by the ten largest.

The donors were healthy, HIV-negative adults with no recently reported acute infections or vaccinations. All donors were Caucasian adults living in Nashville, Tennessee, USA. CD4+ T cells were enriched by magnetic negative selection, after which naive cells were positively selected on CD45RA and the negative fraction was taken as the memory subset. Blood was collected by leukapheresis, and PBMCs were isolated by Ficoll-Histopaque density gradient centrifugation and then cryopreserved in liquid nitrogen vapor phase. Analytical flow cytometry was used to check the purity and quantity of each magnetically sorted T cell population. Genomic DNA was isolated from each sorted fraction and quantified by UV absorbance on a Nanodrop 2000c. Concerning this clone: Which antigen it targets is not known. The record has no base qualities; no much larger clone is one base away.

Taken from the germline V gene, the CDR1 and CDR2 loops are SGHDT and YYEEEE. V and J lose 2 bases and 5 bases, and a span of 16 bases separates them. The CDR3 runs 15 amino acids, cysteine and phenylalanine included. Only the CDR3 DNA stays, 45 bases, in frame from base 1. General conclusions and limits of the study: Only blood was sampled, and tissue TCR repertoires likely differ from those in blood. Pairwise subsampling led to the expectation that sequencing depth would affect the degree of clonotype sharing among donors. Estimated clonotype richness was generally larger for naive than for memory subsets. When a handful of donors were compared, the shared fraction of clonotypes was about 5% for naive CD4, roughly 3.3% for naive CD8, 2.3% for memory CD4, and 0.35% to 0.4% for memory CD8. Incomplete sequencing was indicated by rarefaction of sorted-subset datasets, despite the large sequencing depth. The small number of donors limited the genetic and exposure-history diversity represented. Clonotypes shared by all four sorted-subset donors showed higher generation probabilities than non-shared clonotypes.

The sequenced sample consisted of memory CD4+ T cells sorted from blood. The cell subset or site label here, explained by the study, means: CD45RA-negative fraction. The rearranged segments are TRBV5-6 and TRBJ2-5; tentative D gene TRBD1, with 5 bases matching. The sequence was collected from a woman aged 30 to 39 in good health. The CDR3 protein is CASSFNRLSFETQYF. The sequenced DNA is TGTGCCAGCAGCTTTAACAGGCTCTCCTTCGAGACCCAGTACTTC.